The source of this T cell receptor beta chain is a study of OX40 agonist ivuxolimab in advanced cancers. On the study more broadly: Ivuxolimab, which is an agonistic anti-OX40 (CD134) antibody, was administered to the patients. Three partial responders included one hepatocellular carcinoma patient and two cutaneous melanoma patients.

General study results and limits: Relative to CD4+, CD8+ T cells held more expanded clones on average. Partial responders dosed at 0.1-3.0 mg/kg displayed clonal expansion ranking among the lowest.

As regards this clone: Its cognate antigen is unknown.

The assay was immunoSEQ multiplex PCR, and TCRdb's table has in-frame clones only and misses some. The sample yields 57,000 or so clones, 85% to 90% seen once. The germline CDR1 and CDR2 sequences are MDHEN and SYDVKM. The CDR3 has 13 amino acids. V was cut by 0 bases and J by 4 bases, with 6 bases left in between. The sequence derives from an adult with an advanced solid tumor such as melanoma, head and neck, liver or kidney cancer. The chain has TRBV28 and TRBJ2-5; D unresolved. The sequencing used CD4+ or CD8+ T cells sorted from blood, collected in a trial of the OX40 agonist ivuxolimab. For the CDR3, the DNA is TGTGCCAGCAGTTTATGGTCCGGAGAGACCCAGTACTTC. This codes for CASSLWSGETQYF.